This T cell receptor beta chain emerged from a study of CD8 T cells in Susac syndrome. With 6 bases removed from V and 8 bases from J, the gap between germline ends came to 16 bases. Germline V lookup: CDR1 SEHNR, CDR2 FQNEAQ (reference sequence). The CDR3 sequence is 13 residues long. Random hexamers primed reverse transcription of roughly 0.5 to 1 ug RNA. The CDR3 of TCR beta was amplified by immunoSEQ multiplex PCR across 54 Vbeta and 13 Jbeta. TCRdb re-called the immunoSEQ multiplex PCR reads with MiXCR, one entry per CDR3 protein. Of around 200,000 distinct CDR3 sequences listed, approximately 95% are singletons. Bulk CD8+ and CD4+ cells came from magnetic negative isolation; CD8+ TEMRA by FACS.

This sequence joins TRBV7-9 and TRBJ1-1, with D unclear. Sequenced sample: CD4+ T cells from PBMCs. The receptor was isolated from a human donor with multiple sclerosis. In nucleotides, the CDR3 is TGTGCCAGCAGTCGTGATGTGGGGAACGAAGCTTTCTTT. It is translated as CASSRDVGNEAFF.